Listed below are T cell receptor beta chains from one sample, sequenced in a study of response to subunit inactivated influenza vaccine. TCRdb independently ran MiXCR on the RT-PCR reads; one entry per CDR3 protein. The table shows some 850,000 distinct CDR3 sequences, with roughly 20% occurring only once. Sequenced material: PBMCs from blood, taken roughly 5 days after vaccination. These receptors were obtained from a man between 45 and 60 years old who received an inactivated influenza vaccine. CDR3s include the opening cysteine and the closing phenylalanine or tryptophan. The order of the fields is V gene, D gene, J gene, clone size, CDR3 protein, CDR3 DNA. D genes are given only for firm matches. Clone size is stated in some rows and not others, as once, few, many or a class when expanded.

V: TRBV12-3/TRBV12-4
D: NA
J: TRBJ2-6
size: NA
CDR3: CASTTSGANVLTF
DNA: TGTGCCAGCACCACCTCTGGGGCCAACGTCCTGACTTTC

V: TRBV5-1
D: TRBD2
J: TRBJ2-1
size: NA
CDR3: CASSSTSGKYNEQFF
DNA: TGCGCCAGCAGCTCCACTAGCGGGAAGTACAATGAGCAGTTCTTC

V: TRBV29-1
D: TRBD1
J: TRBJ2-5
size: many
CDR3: CSVEVDRAKTQYF
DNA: TGCAGCGTTGAAGTCGACAGGGCGAAGACCCAGTACTTC

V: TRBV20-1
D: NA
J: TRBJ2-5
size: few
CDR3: CSAAQGQETQYF
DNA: TGCAGTGCTGCACAGGGACAAGAGACCCAGTACTTC

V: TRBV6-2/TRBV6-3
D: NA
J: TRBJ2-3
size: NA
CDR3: CASGIGLARADTQYF
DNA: TGTGCCAGCGGAATAGGTCTAGCGAGAGCAGATACGCAGTATTTT

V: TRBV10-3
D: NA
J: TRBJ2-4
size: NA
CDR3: CAISEETGRMSIQYF
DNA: TGTGCCATCAGTGAGGAAACAGGGAGGATGAGCATTCAGTACTTC

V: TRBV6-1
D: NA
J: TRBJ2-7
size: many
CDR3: CASSPTTWDEQYF
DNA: TGTGCCAGCAGTCCCACGACATGGGACGAGCAGTACTTC

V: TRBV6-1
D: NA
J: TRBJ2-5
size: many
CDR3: CASSLQRGEETQYF
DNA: TGTGCCAGCAGTCTCCAGAGGGGGGAAGAGACCCAGTACTTC

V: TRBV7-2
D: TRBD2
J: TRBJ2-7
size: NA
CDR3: CASSLAGGPFGEQYF
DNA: TGTGCCAGCAGCTTAGCGGGAGGGCCGTTCGGCGAGCAGTACTTC

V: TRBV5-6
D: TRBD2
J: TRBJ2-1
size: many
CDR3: CASSNEGLGNPNEQFF
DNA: TGTGCCAGCAGCAATGAGGGACTAGGGAATCCGAATGAGCAGTTCTTC

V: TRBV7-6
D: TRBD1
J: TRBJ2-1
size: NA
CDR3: CASSSSGTGWYNEQFF
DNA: TGTGCCAGCAGCTCATCCGGGACAGGGTGGTACAATGAGCAGTTCTTC

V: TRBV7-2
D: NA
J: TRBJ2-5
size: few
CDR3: CASSLVGTARGGETQYF
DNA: TGTGCCAGCAGCTTAGTGGGAACAGCTCGGGGCGGAGAGACCCAGTACTTC

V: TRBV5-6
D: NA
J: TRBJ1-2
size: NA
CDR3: CASSLGGFGANYGYTF
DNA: TGTGCCAGCAGCTTGGGGGGGTTTGGAGCTAACTATGGCTACACCTTC

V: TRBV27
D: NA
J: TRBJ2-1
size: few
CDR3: CASSKLGGGLISYNEQFF
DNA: TGTGCCAGCAGTAAATTGGGCGGGGGCCTTATCTCCTACAATGAGCAGTTCTTC

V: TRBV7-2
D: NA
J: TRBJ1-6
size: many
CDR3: CATDEGTNLALHF
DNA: TGTGCCACCGACGAGGGGACTAATCTTGCCCTCCACTTT

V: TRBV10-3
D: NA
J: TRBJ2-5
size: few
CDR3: CAISESTVQETQYF
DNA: TGTGCCATCAGTGAGTCGACAGTACAAGAGACCCAGTACTTC

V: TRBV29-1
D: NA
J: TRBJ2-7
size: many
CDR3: CSVEGQAYEQYF
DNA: TGCAGCGTTGAAGGGCAGGCCTACGAGCAGTACTTC

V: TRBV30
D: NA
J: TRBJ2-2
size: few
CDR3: CACPPVPRGADTGELFF
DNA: TGTGCCTGCCCCCCCGTTCCTCGGGGGGCGGACACCGGGGAGCTGTTTTTT

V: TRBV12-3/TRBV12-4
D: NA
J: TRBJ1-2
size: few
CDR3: CASSPTGRRSYGYTF
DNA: TGTGCCAGCAGTCCAACAGGGCGAAGGAGCTATGGCTACACCTTC

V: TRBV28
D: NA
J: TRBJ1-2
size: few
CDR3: CASRRDGLVYGYTF
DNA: TGTGCCAGCAGAAGGGACGGCCTCGTCTATGGCTACACCTTC

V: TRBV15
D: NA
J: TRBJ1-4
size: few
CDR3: CATSREPRILFF
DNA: TGTGCCACCAGCAGGGAACCCAGAATACTGTTTTTT

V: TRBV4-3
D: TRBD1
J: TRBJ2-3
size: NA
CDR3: CASSEIWDRDTDTQYF
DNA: TGCGCCAGCAGCGAAATCTGGGACAGGGACACAGATACGCAGTATTTT

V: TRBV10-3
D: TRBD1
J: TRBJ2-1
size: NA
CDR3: CAITRQGGSYNEQFF
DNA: TGTGCCATCACCCGACAGGGGGGTTCATACAATGAGCAGTTCTTC

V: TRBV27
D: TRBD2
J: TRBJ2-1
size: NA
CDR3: CASSLLAGGPNTYNEQFF
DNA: TGTGCCAGCAGCCTACTAGCGGGAGGGCCAAATACCTACAATGAGCAGTTCTTC